A selection of T cell receptor beta chains follows, all from one sample in a study of early T cells in non-severe SARS-CoV-2 infection. TCRdb re-called the 5' RACE reads with MiXCR, one entry per CDR3 protein. The table includes tens of thousands of distinct CDR3 sequences, roughly 14% detected once. The sequencing input was whole blood. These receptors came from an adult who was a healthcare worker with PCR-confirmed SARS-CoV-2 infection or an uninfected control (not recorded which). Each CDR3 is given with its conserved first and last residue. The order of the fields is clone size, D gene, CDR3 length, J gene, V gene, CDR3 DNA, CDR3 protein. D genes are given only for firm matches. The size field is filled for only some rows; it gives once, few, many or a size class.

>.|TRBD1|13|TRBJ1-4|TRBV20-1
TGCAGTGCTTCCGGGACAGGGTTGTTGAAACTGTTTTTT
CSASGTGLLKLFF
>.|TRBD2|14|TRBJ2-5|TRBV11-2
TGTGCCAGCAGCCTAGCGGGGATCCAAGAGACCCAGTACTTC
CASSLAGIQETQYF
>many|.|17|TRBJ2-7|TRBV6-6
TGTGCCAGCAGTTCCCCGACAGGCCCTTCGATCCGCTACGAGCAGTACTTC
CASSSPTGPSIRYEQYF
>.|TRBD1|12|TRBJ1-1|TRBV7-9
TGTGCCAGCAGCTCGGGGACAGCTGAAGCTTTCTTT
CASSSGTAEAFF
>.|.|12|TRBJ2-1|TRBV29-1
TGCAGCGTTTTACGACAGGCCAATGAGCAGTTCTTC
CSVLRQANEQFF
>.|.|15|TRBJ2-1|TRBV7-2
TGTGCCAGCAGCTTAGGGGGCGGAATGAGGAATGAGCAGTTCTTC
CASSLGGGMRNEQFF
>few|TRBD2|14|TRBJ2-1|TRBV10-3
TGTGCCATCAGTACTAGCGGGGCCTACAATGAGCAGTTCTTC
CAISTSGAYNEQFF
>.|TRBD2|19|TRBJ2-1|TRBV7-3
TGTGCCAGCAGCTTACGGCGTCTAGCGGGAGATGGGCGGCTCAATGAGCAGTTCTTC
CASSLRRLAGDGRLNEQFF
>few|.|13|TRBJ2-3|TRBV7-6
TGTGCCAGCAGCCGCGGACCCACAGATACGCAGTATTTT
CASSRGPTDTQYF
>.|.|13|TRBJ1-1|TRBV10-3
TGTGCCATCAGGGGGGGCGTTGACACTGAAGCTTTCTTT
CAIRGGVDTEAFF
>.|TRBD1|15|TRBJ1-5|TRBV28
TGTGCCAGCAGTTTAAACAGGGGTTATAATCAGCCCCAGCATTTT
CASSLNRGYNQPQHF
>many|.|11|TRBJ2-1|TRBV5-1
TGCGCCAGCCGATTCGCCAATGAGCAGTTCTTC
CASRFANEQFF
>many|TRBD1|13|TRBJ1-1|TRBV6-5
TGTGCCAGCAGTTACTTTGACAGGGAAGAAGCTTTCTTT
CASSYFDREEAFF
>.|.|15|TRBJ2-3|TRBV3-1
TGTGCCAGCAGCCAAGGTACTGCAGGGAGGGATACGCAGTATTTT
CASSQGTAGRDTQYF
>few|.|12|TRBJ1-1|TRBV20-1
TGCAGTGCTAGTGCCGGGGTCTATGAAGCTTTCTTT
CSASAGVYEAFF
>few|TRBD2|15|TRBJ2-3|TRBV20-1
TGCAGTGTTATAGGGGGCGGGAGGGCCACAGATACGCAGTATTTT
CSVIGGGRATDTQYF
>.|.|14|TRBJ1-1|TRBV20-1
TGCAGTGCTAGAGAACGAGAATCGAACACTGAAGCTTTCTTT
CSARERESNTEAFF
>.|TRBD1|13|TRBJ2-3|TRBV6-1
TGTGCCAGCGGGGACAGGGGGCGGGATACGCAGTATTTT
CASGDRGRDTQYF
>few|TRBD2|13|TRBJ2-7|TRBV29-1
TGCAGCGTTGGGACTAGCGGGAGTAAAGAGCAGTACTTC
CSVGTSGSKEQYF
>many|.|14|TRBJ1-4|TRBV5-1
TGCGCCAGCAGCTTCAACCCAACTAATGAAAAACTGTTTTTT
CASSFNPTNEKLFF
>many|.|11|TRBJ1-1|TRBV30
TGTGCCTGGAATCGACAGACTGAAGCTTTCTTT
CAWNRQTEAFF
>.|.|12|TRBJ2-5|TRBV18
TGTGCCAGCTCACCACAGCAAGAGACCCAGTACTTC
CASSPQQETQYF
>.|.|17|TRBJ1-5|TRBV13
TGTGCCAGCAGCTTCGGACGGGGGGGACTTAGCAATCAGCCCCAGCATTTT
CASSFGRGGLSNQPQHF
>.|.|15|TRBJ2-5|TRBV5-5
TGTGCCAGCAGCGCCGGACCTTCCCCGAGGGAGACCCAGTACTTC
CASSAGPSPRETQYF
>.|.|15|TRBJ2-3|TRBV6-6
TGTGCCAGCAGTTATCTTGGGGGCGTCACAGATACGCAGTATTTT
CASSYLGGVTDTQYF
>few|.|14|TRBJ2-7|TRBV28
TGTGCCAGCAGTCCGTTCCGGGAGCTCTACGAGCAGTACTTC
CASSPFRELYEQYF
>many|TRBD1|15|TRBJ2-2|TRBV24-1
TGTGCCACCAGTGAAAACAGGGGAAACACCGGGGAGCTGTTTTTT
CATSENRGNTGELFF
>many|.|16|TRBJ2-7|TRBV20-1
TGCAGTGCTAGACCCGATGCAGGGCGCAGTTCCTACGAGCAGTACTTC
CSARPDAGRSSYEQYF
>.|.|12|TRBJ1-1|TRBV2
TGTGCCAGCAGTGAATCTGGGCTGGAAGCTTTCTTT
CASSESGLEAFF
>few|.|13|TRBJ2-5|TRBV12-5
TGTGCTAGTGGTTTCGGGGGAGGAGAGACCCAGTACTTC
CASGFGGGETQYF
>many|.|12|TRBJ2-7|TRBV27
TGTGCTGCGGGGCTGAGCAGGAACGAGCAGTACTTC
CAAGLSRNEQYF
>few|.|11|TRBJ2-5|TRBV29-1
TGCAGCGTTGAAGTTGGAGAGACCCAGTACTTC
CSVEVGETQYF
>many|.|15|TRBJ1-6|TRBV4-1
TGCGCCAGCAGCCAAGTGGGCAGAAGTAATTCACCCCTCCACTTT
CASSQVGRSNSPLHF
>few|TRBD2|20|TRBJ2-1|TRBV11-1
TGTGCCAGCAGCCATACCGGGACCCCGACTGGCGGGAGCTCCTACAATGAGCAGTTCTTC
CASSHTGTPTGGSSYNEQFF
>.|.|14|TRBJ2-7|TRBV6-1
TGTGCCAGCAGCCCATTGACCCGACCGTCCGAGCAGTACTTC
CASSPLTRPSEQYF
>many|.|17|TRBJ2-3|TRBV7-8
TGTGCCAGCAGCTTAATTGACGGAAGAGGGGCGGCAGATACGCAGTATTTT
CASSLIDGRGAADTQYF
>few|.|11|TRBJ2-5|TRBV6-5
TGTGCCAGCAGTTACCGGGGCGCTAGGCACTTC
CASSYRGARHF
>few|.|14|TRBJ2-3|TRBV15
TGTGCCACCAGCAGAGTTCCAGACACAGATACGCAGTATTTT
CATSRVPDTDTQYF
>many|TRBD2|15|TRBJ2-3|TRBV12-3/TRBV12-4
TGTGCCAGCAGGGGACTAGCGGGAGACACCGATACGCAGTATTTT
CASRGLAGDTDTQYF
>few|.|14|TRBJ1-2|TRBV6-1
TGTGCCAGCAGTGTTTCGTCGGGGTTGAGTGGCTACACCTTC
CASSVSSGLSGYTF
>many|.|12|TRBJ2-1|TRBV5-1
TGCGCCAGCAGCTTGGAGCCCGCGGAGCAGTTCTTC
CASSLEPAEQFF
>many|TRBD1|14|TRBJ1-1|TRBV5-1
TGCGCCAGCAGCTTGGCCCCACAGGGGACTGAAGCTTTCTTT
CASSLAPQGTEAFF
>many|.|16|TRBJ2-2|TRBV9
TGTGCCAGCAGCCCTTTAAAGTGGGCGAACACCGGGGAGCTGTTTTTT
CASSPLKWANTGELFF
>.|TRBD2|23|TRBJ2-2|TRBV6-4
TGTGCCAGCAGTCCTTGGACTAGCGGGAGGAGCCGGCTCTCCTTTACGAACACCGGGGAGCTGTTTTTT
CASSPWTSGRSRLSFTNTGELFF
>.|.|13|TRBJ1-2|TRBV3-1
TGTGCCAGCAGAGCGACAGCTAACTATGGCTACACCTTC
CASRATANYGYTF
>.|.|14|TRBJ2-7|TRBV7-2
TGTGCCAGCAGCTTAGACCGACTAGGCTACGAGCAGTACTTC
CASSLDRLGYEQYF
>few|.|15|TRBJ2-2|TRBV5-1
TGCGCCAGCAGCTTCACAGACCCGAACACCGGGGAGCTGTTTTTT
CASSFTDPNTGELFF
>few|.|13|TRBJ1-2|TRBV10-3
TGTGCCATCAGCGGAGACGGACTCTATGGCTACACCTTC
CAISGDGLYGYTF
>.|.|13|TRBJ1-6|TRBV5-4
TGTGCCAGCAGCTTGGACCTGAATTCACCCCTCCACTTT
CASSLDLNSPLHF
>few|TRBD1|14|TRBJ1-5|TRBV2
TGTGCCAGCAGAGGGGACAGACAAGCTCAGCCCCAGCATTTT
CASRGDRQAQPQHF
>few|.|12|TRBJ2-1|TRBV4-2
TGTGCCAGCAGCCAAGATGGGGATGAGCAGTTCTTC
CASSQDGDEQFF